What follows are 25 T cell receptor beta chains derived from one specimen sequenced in a study of blood T cell repertoires in COVID-19. The repertoire was sequenced with immunoSEQ multiplex PCR; TCRdb's copy has only in-frame clones and lacks some. The data show 120,000 to 150,000 clones, around 81% seen once. Sequences were obtained from peripheral blood. The origin of the receptors is a woman between 40 and 55 years old with active or convalescent COVID-19.

This clone was observed a handful of times. The chain uses TRBV28 and TRBJ1-1; D gene ambiguous. V lost 1 base to trimming and J lost 3 bases, with 6 bases between them. The CDR3 covers 13 residues. CDR1 is MDHEN, CDR2 SYDVKM, per germline. CDR3 protein: CASSLFRDTEAFF. Written as DNA, the CDR3 is TGTGCCAGCAGTTTATTCCGGGACACTGAAGCTTTCTTT. Complete variable domain (other parts from reference TRBV28 and TRBJ1-1): DVKVTQSSRYLVKRTGEKVFLECVQDMDHENMFWYRQDPGLGLRLIYFSYDVKMKEKGDIPEGYSVSREKKERFSLILESASTNQTSMYLCASSLFRDTEAFFGQGTRLTVV.

The rearrangement links TRBV7-9 to TRBJ2-3, with D perhaps TRBD2 (6 bases). Germline V gene data show CDR1 as SEHNR and CDR2 as FQNEAQ (reference sequence). CDR3 size: 16 residues. Trimming pared 5 bases from V and 1 base from J, leaving 16 bases between. CDR3: CASSTGLVSRTDTQYF. The CDR3 bases are TGTGCCAGCAGCACGGGACTGGTTTCTCGCACAGATACGCAGTATTTT.

The chain combines TRBV3-1 (or the pseudogene TRBV3-2) with TRBJ1-2, with 8 positions matching TRBD1. Germline V gives CDR1 LGHDT, CDR2 YNNKEL (reference sequence). After removal of 0 bases from V and 6 bases from J, the junction contained 3 bases not matched to a gene. CDR3 length equals 14 residues. The CDR3 DNA reads as TGTGCCAGCAGCCAAGATGCCAGGGGGCATGGCTACACCTTC. Its translation: CASSQDARGHGYTF.

The chain carries TRBV18 and TRBJ1-3; TRBD1 aligns across 8 bases. CDR1 and CDR2 from the germline V gene are KGHSH and LQKENI. The CDR3 spans 14 residues. Trimming took 4 bases from V and 5 from J; bases not matched to a gene: 4. The CDR3 DNA is TGTGCCAGCTCACACGACAGGGGAAGAAACACCATATATTTT. Translating it yields CASSHDRGRNTIYF.

The J gene is TRBJ2-5, the V gene TRBV6-5; 8 bases match TRBD1. Germline CDR1 MNHEY, CDR2 SVGAGI. CDR3 size: 15 residues. V trimming: 7 bases; J trimming: 4 bases; junction bases outside the gene matches: 11. The CDR3, as DNA: TGTGCCAGCAAAGGTTGGCAGGGGGCCTCAGAGACCCAGTACTTC. As protein: CASKGWQGASETQYF.

The V and J genes are TRBV28 and TRBJ1-6; 7 nucleotides align to TRBD1. This CDR3 has 13 residues. The junction had 2 bases not matched to a gene; V was cut back by 8 bases and J by 4 bases. CDR1 MDHEN and CDR2 SYDVKM come from the germline V gene. CDR3 coding DNA: TGTGCCAGCGGGACAGAGTATAATTCACCCCTCCACTTT. Translation: CASGTEYNSPLHF.

The J gene is TRBJ1-5, the V gene TRBV24-1; 10 nucleotides align to TRBD1. V was pared by 2 bases and J by 4 bases, with 4 bases of the junction left unmatched. From germline, CDR1 is KGHDR and CDR2 SFDVKD. This CDR3 spans 16 amino acids. CDR3 sequence reads: CATSDSGTGDNQPQHF. CDR3 bases: TGTGCCACCAGTGATTCCGGGACAGGGGATAATCAGCCCCAGCATTTT.

Here the CDR3 DNA reads TGTGCCAGCAGTTACATGAGGGTAGGGTCCTACGAGCAGTACTTC. Protein: CASSYMRVGSYEQYF. The V call is TRBV6-2 or TRBV6-3, the J call TRBJ2-7; TRBD2 might be the D (5 bases). CDR1 is MNHEY, CDR2 SVGEGT, per germline. The CDR3 totals 15 residues. V lost 2 bases, J lost 1 base, and 12 bases lay in between.

A single count supports this clone. The V gene is TRBV16, the J gene TRBJ1-2, with 9 bases identical to TRBD1. CDR3 length: 14 amino acids. Germline loops: CDR1 KGHSY, CDR2 FQNENV. The junction had 3 bases not matched to a gene; V was cut back by 4 bases and J by 3 bases. CDR3 in amino acids: CASSPRQGDYGYTF. The CDR3 nucleotides are TGTGCCAGCAGCCCGAGACAGGGGGACTATGGCTACACCTTC.

This chain joins TRBV28 and TRBJ2-7; 7 bases fit TRBD1. The CDR3 is made up of 13 amino acids. The trim removed 3 bases at V and 7 bases at J, leaving 6 bases unmatched. Germline V gene lookup returns CDR1 MDHEN and CDR2 SYDVKM. CDR3 region: CASSLTNRGEQYF. CDR3 sequence (DNA): TGTGCCAGCAGTTTGACGAACAGGGGAGAGCAGTACTTC.

This chain links TRBV7-9 with TRBJ1-1; D gene unclear. This CDR3 is built from 15 residues. The germline V and J ends were trimmed by 5 bases and 0 bases, with 13 bases remaining between them. The V gene's germline CDR1 is SEHNR and CDR2 FQNEAQ (reference sequence). CDR3 amino acids: CASSIANRVNTEAFF. The CDR3 DNA is TGTGCCAGCAGCATTGCAAACCGAGTGAACACTGAAGCTTTCTTT.

This clone was detected only once. V and J are TRBV21-1 and TRBJ2-7; TRBD2 was called by the table and not checked on the DNA. TRBV21-1 is shown as a pseudogene. This CDR3 is 18 amino acids long. DNA of the CDR3: TGTGCCAGCAGCAAAGAGCCCCCGACTAGCGGGAGCTCCTACGAGCAGTACTTC. Translating it yields CASSKEPPTSGSSYEQYF.

CDR3 residues: CASSGGFSNQPQHF. The CDR3 DNA reads TGTGCCAGCAGTGGGGGGTTTAGCAATCAGCCCCAGCATTTT. The chain joins TRBV27 to TRBJ1-5; TRBD1 is a possible D gene (5 bases). The CDR3 is made up of 14 amino acids. Looked up from germline, CDR1 is MNHEY and CDR2 is SMNVEV (reference sequence). V lost 5 bases and J lost 0, with 8 bases in between.

The chain links TRBV6-1 to TRBJ2-7, with D possibly TRBD1 on 5 matching bases. Germline V gene sequence: CDR1 MNHNS, CDR2 SASEGT. This CDR3 spans 14 amino acids. With 1 base removed from V and 5 bases from J, the gap between germline ends came to 12 bases. CDR3 DNA sequence: TGTGCCAGCAGTGAAGGAGTTCAGGGCCACGAGCAGTACTTC. Translated: CASSEGVQGHEQYF.

The V and J genes are TRBV28 and TRBJ1-2, with 8 bases lining up with TRBD1. With V trimmed by 4 bases and J by 3 bases, 7 bases remained unmatched. Germline CDR1 MDHEN, CDR2 SYDVKM. The CDR3 is made up of 15 amino acids. The CDR3 is CASSSQGAHDYGYTF. The DNA for the CDR3 is TGTGCCAGCAGTTCCCAGGGGGCGCACGACTATGGCTACACCTTC.

This clone appeared once. V is TRBV6-2 or TRBV6-3 and J is TRBJ2-3, with a weak D call TRBD1 (6 bases). Germline CDR1 and CDR2: MNHEY and SVGEGT. Trimming left V 6 bases short and J 2 bases short, with 12 bases between. This CDR3 comprises 14 residues. The CDR3 coding sequence is TGTGCCAGCAGCTCAGGGGAACCCACAGATACGCAGTATTTT. As protein: CASSSGEPTDTQYF.

V and J are TRBV3-1 (or the pseudogene TRBV3-2) and TRBJ1-3; D remains ambiguous. CDR1 and CDR2 (germline): LGHDT, YNNKEL (reference sequence). This CDR3 spans 13 amino acids. Trimming left V 4 bases short and J 7 bases short, with 11 bases between. The CDR3 reads CASSPGLVNTIYF. In DNA form, the CDR3 reads TGTGCCAGCAGCCCCGGACTCGTGAACACCATATATTTT.

This clone was observed a few times. J is TRBJ1-1 and V is TRBV19; D not certain. Germline V gene sequence: CDR1 LNHDA, CDR2 SQIVND (reference sequence). V was pared by 4 bases and J by 3 bases, with 9 bases between. The CDR3 spans 13 residues. CDR3: CASSTRSDTEAFF. The CDR3 DNA sequence: TGTGCCAGTAGTACTAGGTCGGACACTGAAGCTTTCTTT.

The chain combines TRBV5-6 with TRBJ1-2; 7 bases are a match to TRBD1. Germline V gene lookup returns CDR1 SGHDT and CDR2 YYEEEE. Trimming cost V 3 bases and J 4 bases; bases outside gene matches: 6. The CDR3 is made up of 14 amino acids. The CDR3 loop is CASSSGTALYGYTF. Written as DNA, the CDR3 is TGTGCCAGCAGCTCCGGGACAGCACTCTATGGCTACACCTTC.

J is TRBJ1-6 and V is TRBV27; 8 positions match TRBD1. Per germline, CDR1 MNHEY and CDR2 SMNVEV (reference sequence). CDR3 length equals 17 residues. V dropped 2 bases and J dropped 6; count of bases not matched to a gene: 9. The CDR3 nucleotides are TGTGCCAGCAGTTTAAGGTTCGACAGGGGTCGTAATTCACCCCTCCACTTT. Translation: CASSLRFDRGRNSPLHF.

The V and J genes are TRBV28 and TRBJ1-1, with 7 bases aligning to TRBD1. V shed 2 bases, J shed 7 bases, and the junction held 4 bases outside the gene matches. This CDR3 region has 13 residues. The germline gives CDR1 MDHEN, CDR2 SYDVKM. CDR3 in amino acids: CASSLLRQGEAFF. CDR3 nucleotide sequence: TGTGCCAGCAGTTTACTTCGACAGGGTGAAGCTTTCTTT.

The chain employs TRBV12-3 or TRBV12-4 and TRBJ2-7, with D possibly being TRBD1 (5 bases). V lost 5 bases, J lost 5 bases, and 10 bases lay in between. The CDR3 has 12 amino acids. The CDR3 DNA reads TGTGCCAGCAGTCAGGGTTTTGACGAGCAGTACTTC. Its protein product is CASSQGFDEQYF.

The chain carries TRBV7-9 and TRBJ2-1, with D unclear. CDR3 length: 13 amino acids. The V and J ends lost 7 bases and 8 bases respectively, with 15 bases between them. The V gene's germline CDR1 is SEHNR and CDR2 FQNEAQ (reference sequence). The CDR3, as DNA: TGTGCCAGCATCAGGCTGCCCGAACATGAGCAGTTCTTC. Residues: CASIRLPEHEQFF.

V is TRBV19 and J is TRBJ2-6; a weak D match, TRBD2 (5 bases). CDR3 length: 14 residues. Trimming shortened V by 7 bases and J by 2 bases, and 9 bases separated the two germline ends. Germline V gene data show CDR1 as LNHDA and CDR2 as SQIVND (reference sequence). The CDR3 protein is CASKAGAGANVLTF. DNA of the CDR3: TGTGCCAGTAAGGCCGGGGCTGGGGCCAACGTCCTGACTTTC. Together with reference TRBV19 and TRBJ2-6, the CDR3 gives the full variable domain: DGGITQSPKYLFRKEGQNVTLSCEQNLNHDAMYWYRQDPGQGLRLIYYSQIVNDFQKGDIAEGYSVSREKKESFPLTVTSAQKNPTAFYLCASKAGAGANVLTFGAGSRLTVL.

The rearrangement joins TRBV7-2 to TRBJ2-7; D not certain. Per the germline V gene, CDR1 is SGHTA and CDR2 is FQGNSA. The CDR3 length is 13 residues. V was trimmed by 5 bases and J by 6 bases, leaving 14 bases between them. The CDR3 reads CASSTRSSPEQYF. CDR3 nucleotides: TGTGCCAGCAGCACCCGGAGTTCCCCCGAGCAGTACTTC.